This is a list of T cell receptor beta chains from one sample in a study of Tregs in tolerant kidney transplant recipients. Which antigens these TCRs recognize remains unknown. Clones were sequenced by immunoSEQ multiplex PCR, and TCRdb holds only the in-frame ones, with some missing. Among thousands of clones listed, about 35% were seen once. Sequencing used CD8+ T cells from blood cultured with allogeneic cells, obtained before the transplant. Source of these receptors: a human patient who received a combined kidney and bone marrow transplant. Each CDR3 is given with its conserved first and last residue. The D gene is left open where the match is weak.

D gene | V gene | CDR3 protein
TRBD2 | TRBV27 | CASSLILAGGPGTQYF
TRBD2 | TRBV7-9 | CASSGSEAGNYNEQFF
- | TRBV6-5 | CASSYSPLSVGELFF
- | TRBV7-9 | CASSLGQGGPYEQYF
- | TRBV10-3 | CAISEVGARETQYF
TRBD2 | TRBV27 | CASSLGLAIYNEQFF
- | TRBV28 | CSRTELQETQYF
- | TRBV6-1 | CAINKRETAYEQYF
TRBD2 | TRBV2 | CASSLLAGFIDNEQFF
TRBD2 | TRBV27 | CASSLSYRALQLAGVFLREQYF
TRBD1 | TRBV19 | CASSNRGAEAFF
- | TRBV30 | CAWEPRVTEQFF
- | TRBV11-2 | CASSPLLGAYEQYF
- | TRBV7-2 | CASSQDREGYEQYF
- | TRBV1 | CASSLGGYEQYF
- | TRBV7-9 | CASSVLGASSYEQYF
TRBD1 | TRBV27 | CASSEVSGGYFGYTF
- | TRBV9 | CASSVVAGITDTQYF
- | TRBV11-2 | CASSLDQGQGANVLTF
- | TRBV11-2 | CASTLGTAAYEQYF
- | TRBV27 | CASSLAGNYGYTF
TRBD1 | TRBV4-3 | CASSLGQAGTEAFF
TRBD2 | TRBV5-1 | CASSFGTSPPAYNEQFF
- | TRBV7-9 | CASSSSHLANYGYTF
- | TRBV7-8 | CASSNQRVPNQPQHF
TRBD1 | TRBV27 | CASSLIGSGGFYEQYF
TRBD1 | TRBV7-9 | CASNPVGQGALAEAFF
TRBD1 | TRBV15 | CATSRDRGLSNQPQHF
- | TRBV21-1 | CASSSGEAFF
TRBD2 | TRBV29-1 | CSVVWDYLPNEQFF
- | TRBV7-2 | CASSEGGPSSVYEQYF
- | TRBV4-1 | CASSLRGVPNTGELFF
TRBD1 | TRBV27 | CASMDRVNSPLHF
- | TRBV6-5 | CASSYGQLYEQYF
- | TRBV27 | CASTRGVTGSYNEQFF
TRBD2 | TRBV27 | CASRGLAGEETQYF
- | TRBV28 | CASIWRGPPRNIQYF
TRBD2 | TRBV11-3 | CASSPTSGAAYEQYF
TRBD1 | TRBV27 | CASSLLGVTGTYNEQFF